This TCR beta chain came from a study of CXCR3-negative and CXCR3-positive naive CD8 T cells. At the level of the study: Total TRB output reached 130 million or so reads, about 1.5 +/- 0.3 million per library. Regarding the study as a whole: TRB CDR3 properties served as the basis for inferring TCR strength, and surface CD5 was comparable between naive subsets.

For this clonotype: Its antigen is not identified.

The germline gives CDR1 DFQATT, CDR2 SNEGSKA (reference sequence). This CDR3 contains 14 residues. Via 5' RACE with UMI labels, TRB cDNA libraries were prepared. TCRdb re-called the 5' RACE reads and catalogs CDR3 proteins one per entry, DNA excluded. This sample's clone table lists tens of thousands of distinct CDR3 sequences. The sequence was collected from a human donor in good health. Some clones in this sample may be carry-over from other donors' samples. The chain couples TRBV20-1 to TRBJ1-2; the TCRdb call, TRBD1, lacks DNA for checking. The source material was memory CD8+ T cells from blood. This CDR3 is CSAPRTGSNYGYTF.